This T cell receptor beta chain derives from a study of T cells after yellow fever vaccination. Study-wide results and caveats: Booster sampling recovered most clones from primary vaccination (around 96% CD4, around 90% CD8). Faster peaking, at day 5 versus 15, marked a secondary response that was weaker.

This clonotype was seen more than once but under ten times. Its antigen is not identified. This CDR3 region has 15 residues. V was shortened by 5 bases and J by 7 bases, with 18 bases between the two germline ends. Germline V CDR1 and CDR2: MNHEY, SMNVEV (reference sequence). 5'RACE template switching generated TCR cDNA, adding a universal primer site and UMIs. TCRdb re-derived calls from the 5' RACE reads in MiXCR, one entry per CDR3 protein. The sample has hundreds of thousands of distinct CDR3 sequences, 13% seen once. The sample here was PBMCs, taken on the day of the yellow fever booster vaccination. The receptor comes from a man aged 25-40 years who received the YFV17D yellow fever vaccine. The V gene is TRBV27, the J gene TRBJ2-1; D assignment may be TRBD1 or TRBD2 (5 bases each). The CDR3 loop is CASSKSGATGNEQFF. Here the CDR3 DNA reads TGTGCCAGCAGTAAATCCGGGGCAACGGGAAATGAGCAGTTCTTC.